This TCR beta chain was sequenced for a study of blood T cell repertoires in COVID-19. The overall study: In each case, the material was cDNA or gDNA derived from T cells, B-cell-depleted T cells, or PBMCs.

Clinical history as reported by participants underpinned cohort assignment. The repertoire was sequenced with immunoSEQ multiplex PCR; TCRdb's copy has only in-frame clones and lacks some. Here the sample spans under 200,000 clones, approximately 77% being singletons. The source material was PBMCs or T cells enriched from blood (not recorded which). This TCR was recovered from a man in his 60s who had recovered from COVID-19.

CDR3 coding DNA: TGTGCCAGCATTAGAGGAGACAGAGTCACCGGGGAGCTGTTTTTT. As protein: CASIRGDRVTGELFF. The V gene is TRBV2, the J gene TRBJ2-2, with TRBD1 as a possible D gene (5 bases). Per germline, CDR1 SNHLY and CDR2 FYNNEI. Trimming pared 7 bases from V and 4 bases from J, leaving 16 bases between. This CDR3 comprises 15 residues.